What follows describes a single T cell receptor (beta chain). No antigen is known for it. TCR alpha and TCR beta cDNA libraries carrying sample barcodes and UMIs came from 5'RACE with constant-segment primers. TCRdb passed the 5' RACE reads through MiXCR, listing each CDR3 protein once. The sample gives under 700,000 distinct CDR3 sequences, around 20% of which show up once; around 12% is in the top ten. This sample was taken from a study of T-cell memory formation after mild COVID-19. Turning to the study itself: TCR clusters largely stayed donor specific. General observations from the study: Clones that contracted from day 15 to 85 had balanced CD4/CD8; later expanders were CD4+ biased.

This CDR3 comprises 14 residues. Germline V CDR1 and CDR2: MGHDK, SYGVNS. The trim removed 2 bases at V and 5 bases at J, leaving 5 bases unmatched. The clonotype was recovered from an adult woman who had mild COVID-19 (a few samples of this study predate the infection). Cell type and time point are not known. V is TRBV25-1 and J is TRBJ1-1; TRBD1 aligns across 7 bases. Sequenced: PBMCs or a T cell subset sorted from them (not recorded which). The CDR3 is CASSELPGGTEAFF. CDR3 in DNA: TGTGCCAGCAGTGAACTCCCAGGGGGAACTGAAGCTTTCTTT.